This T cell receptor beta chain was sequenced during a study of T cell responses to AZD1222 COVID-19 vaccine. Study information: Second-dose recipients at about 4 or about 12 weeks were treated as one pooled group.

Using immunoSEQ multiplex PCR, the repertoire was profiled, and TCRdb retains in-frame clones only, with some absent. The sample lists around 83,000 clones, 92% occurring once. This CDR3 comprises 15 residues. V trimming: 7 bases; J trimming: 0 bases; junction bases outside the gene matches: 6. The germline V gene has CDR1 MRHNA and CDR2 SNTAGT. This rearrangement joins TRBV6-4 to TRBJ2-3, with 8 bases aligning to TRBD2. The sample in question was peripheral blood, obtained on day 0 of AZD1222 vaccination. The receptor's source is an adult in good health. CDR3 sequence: CASKISGTSTDTQYF. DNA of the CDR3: TGTGCCAGCAAGATTAGCGGGACAAGCACAGATACGCAGTATTTT.